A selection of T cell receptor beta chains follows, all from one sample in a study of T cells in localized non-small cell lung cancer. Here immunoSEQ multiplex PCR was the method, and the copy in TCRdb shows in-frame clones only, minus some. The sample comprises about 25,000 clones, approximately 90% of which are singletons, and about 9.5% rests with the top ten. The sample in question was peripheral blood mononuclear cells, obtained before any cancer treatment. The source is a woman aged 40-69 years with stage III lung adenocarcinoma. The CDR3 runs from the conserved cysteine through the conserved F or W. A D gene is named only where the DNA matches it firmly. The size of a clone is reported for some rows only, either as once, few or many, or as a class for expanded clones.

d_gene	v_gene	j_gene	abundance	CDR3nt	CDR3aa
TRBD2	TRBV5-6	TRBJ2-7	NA	TGTGCCAGCAGCTTGGGAGCGGGGGTCTCCCAGCAGTACTTC	CASSLGAGVSQQYF
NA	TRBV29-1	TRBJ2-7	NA	TGCAGCGTTGAAAGAGAGGGGGGCTACGAGCAGTACTTC	CSVEREGGYEQYF
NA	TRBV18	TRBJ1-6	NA	TGTGCCAGCTCACCAATGGGCTCCTATAATTCACCCCTCCACTTT	CASSPMGSYNSPLHF
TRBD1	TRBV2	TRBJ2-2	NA	TGTGCCAGCAGGAGGGACAGGGGGGGTGGCACCGGGGAGCTGTTTTTT	CASRRDRGGGTGELFF
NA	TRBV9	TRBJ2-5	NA	TGTGCCAGCAGCCAAGGTAGTGGAGCTGAAGAGACCCAGTACTTC	CASSQGSGAEETQYF
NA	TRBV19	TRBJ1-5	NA	TGTGCCAGTAGTATTCTTCGGCCGTCGGGTCAGCCCCAGCATTTT	CASSILRPSGQPQHF
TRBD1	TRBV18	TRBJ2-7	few	TGTGCCAGCTCACGCCGGGACAGACTCTACGAGCAGTACTTC	CASSRRDRLYEQYF
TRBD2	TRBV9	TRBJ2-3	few	TGTGCCAGCACCCCGGGGGGACCCACAGATACGCAGTATTTT	CASTPGGPTDTQYF
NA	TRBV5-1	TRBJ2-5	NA	TGCGCCAGTAGCTTGTGGGACAAAGAGACCCAGTACTTC	CASSLWDKETQYF
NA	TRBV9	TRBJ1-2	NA	TGTGCCAGCAGCCGCGGGGGGCACTATGGCTACACCTTC	CASSRGGHYGYTF
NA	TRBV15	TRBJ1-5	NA	TGTGCCACCAGCAGAGAACGCAGGGGCGGTCAGCCCCAGCATTTT	CATSRERRGGQPQHF
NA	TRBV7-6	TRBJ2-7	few	TGTGCCAGCAGCCCAAGGACCTCCTACGAGCAGTACTTC	CASSPRTSYEQYF
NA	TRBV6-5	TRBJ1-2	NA	TGTGCCAGCAGTCTGGGTTTTCGTAATGGCTACACCTTC	CASSLGFRNGYTF
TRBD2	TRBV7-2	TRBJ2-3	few	TGTGCCAGCAGCTTAGTGGCGGGGGGGCCGACCGGTACGCAGTATTTT	CASSLVAGGPTGTQYF
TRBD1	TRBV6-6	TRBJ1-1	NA	TGTGCCAGCAGTTACCCGGGACAGTTTGAAGCTTTCTTT	CASSYPGQFEAFF
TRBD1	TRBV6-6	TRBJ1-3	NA	TGTGCCAGCAAGAACAGGGGTTCCTCAATCAACACCATATATTTT	CASKNRGSSINTIYF
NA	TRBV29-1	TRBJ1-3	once	TGCAGCGTTGCTGAAGGGCAAGGAAACACCATATATTTT	CSVAEGQGNTIYF
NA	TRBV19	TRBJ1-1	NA	TGTGCCAGTAGTATCGGGGGGCTGGGGTTGAGGCGGGACACTGAAGCTTTCTTT	CASSIGGLGLRRDTEAFF
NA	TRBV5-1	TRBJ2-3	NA	TGCGCCAGCAGCCCGCGGGTGGGGACTAGCACAGATACGCAGTATTTT	CASSPRVGTSTDTQYF
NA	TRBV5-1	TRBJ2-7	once	TGCGCCAGCAGCTTGGGGGCCGGCTTCTCCTACGAGCAGTACTTC	CASSLGAGFSYEQYF
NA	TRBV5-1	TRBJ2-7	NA	TGCGCCAGCAGCTTGGCGTGGGGGAGCTCCTACGAGCAGTACTTC	CASSLAWGSSYEQYF
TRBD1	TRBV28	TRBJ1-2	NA	TGTGCCAGCGGACAGGGACCATCTGGCTACACCTTC	CASGQGPSGYTF
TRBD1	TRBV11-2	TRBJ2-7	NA	TGTGCCAGCAGCTTAGGAGAGACAGGGTTCGTTTACGAGCAGTACTTC	CASSLGETGFVYEQYF
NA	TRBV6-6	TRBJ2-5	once	TGTGCCAGCAGTTACCGGAGAGAGACCCAGTACTTC	CASSYRRETQYF
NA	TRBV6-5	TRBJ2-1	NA	TGTGCCAGCAGCAAACAGAATTCCTACAATGAGCAGTTCTTC	CASSKQNSYNEQFF
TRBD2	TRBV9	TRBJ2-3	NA	TGTGCCAGCACCCCGGGACTAGTCACAGATACGCAGTATTTT	CASTPGLVTDTQYF
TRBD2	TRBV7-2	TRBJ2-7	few	TGTGCCAGCACAGGCAGCGGGGGGCCCTCCTACGAGCAGTACTTC	CASTGSGGPSYEQYF